Presented here are 21 T cell receptor beta chains from one specimen sequenced in a study of shared clonotypes between healthy human individuals (dated by TCRdb to the early 2020s). The library was prepared using the immunoSEQ multiplex PCR assay. The table was pulled from immuneACCESS by TCRdb, which kept in-frame rearrangements only. Such tables lose some clones; where checked, under half of the loss comes from unresolved V genes, and the rest has no known cause. Counted in this sample were about 2.2 million clones; approximately 92% of them appeared once. The ten top clones hold more than 1.5% of the sample. CD8 naive samples consisted of CD45RO-negative cells that were positively selected for CCR7, yielding a CD45RA+CCR7+ population without TemRA cells. Sequencing was done on a sample of naive CD8+ T cells from PBMCs. The sample's cell subset or site label is to be understood as: CD45RA+CCR7+. The receptors derive from a man aged 18-30 years in good health. Some clones in this sample may be carry-over from other donors' samples.

This clone was counted once. CDR3 nucleotides: TGTGCCAGCAGCTTAGCTGGGTCAGACTACGAGCAGTACTTC. Amino acid sequence: CASSLAGSDYEQYF. The chain combines TRBV7-9 with TRBJ2-7; D is unresolved. The CDR3 has 14 residues. Per the germline V gene, CDR1 is SEHNR and CDR2 is FQNEAQ (reference sequence). The ends were cut back, 0 bases at V and 3 bases at J, with 9 bases in the middle.

The chain employs TRBV14 and TRBJ2-7, with TRBD2 matching over 9 bases. The V segment lost 4 bases and the J segment 3 bases; nucleotides outside the gene matches: 10. There are 16 residues in the CDR3. From germline, CDR1 is SGHDN and CDR2 FVKESK. CDR3 DNA sequence: TGTGCCAGCAGCCTAGGACGGGGACTAGCAGGCTACGAGCAGTACTTC. As protein: CASSLGRGLAGYEQYF.

As to this clone: The sample has other DNA sequences that encode this CDR3 too. This sequence joins TRBV30 and TRBJ2-7, with D tentatively TRBD1 (6 bases). Germline V CDR1 and CDR2: GTSNPN, SVGIG (reference sequence). The CDR3 totals 12 residues. V lost 2 bases and J 5 bases, leaving 10 bases between the germline ends. DNA of the CDR3: TGTGCCTGGAGTCTACAGGGTAACGAGCAGTACTTC. Translation: CAWSLQGNEQYF.

CDR3 sequence reads: CASSMGGVVNEQFF. The CDR3 DNA is TGTGCCAGTAGTATGGGAGGTGTGGTCAATGAGCAGTTCTTC. The rearrangement uses TRBV19 and TRBJ2-1, with D maybe TRBD2 (6 bases). The CDR3 extends over 14 amino acids. Germline CDR1 is LNHDA and CDR2 is SQIVND (reference sequence). Trimming stripped 3 bases from V and 6 bases from J, with 12 bases between.

The V gene is TRBV25-1, the J gene TRBJ1-2; the match to TRBD1 covers 9 bases. Losses at the gene ends were 6 bases for V and 5 bases for J; bases not matched to a gene: 4. Germline assignment: CDR1 MGHDK and CDR2 SYGVNS. The CDR3 runs 13 residues. For the CDR3, the DNA is TGTGCCAGCAGAGGACAGGGGCCATATGGCTACACCTTC. Translation gives CASRGQGPYGYTF.

The rearrangement links TRBV7-9 to TRBJ2-5; 7 bases match TRBD2. The V and J ends lost 8 bases and 5 bases, in that order; junction bases with no gene match: 14. CDR3 size: 15 residues. Germline V gene lookup returns CDR1 SEHNR and CDR2 FQNEAQ (reference sequence). CDR3 sequence: CASESVGRVQETQYF. Written as DNA, the CDR3 is TGTGCCAGCGAATCGGTGGGGAGGGTACAGGAGACCCAGTACTTC.

Details on this clone: Other nucleotide sequences in the sample specify the same CDR3. The chain uses TRBV9 and TRBJ2-7; D gene ambiguous. Germline assignment: CDR1 SGDLS and CDR2 YYNGEE. Trimming pared 4 bases from V and 0 bases from J, leaving 11 bases between. The CDR3 runs 14 residues. The CDR3 protein is CASSPGRSSYEQYF. The CDR3 coding sequence is TGTGCCAGCAGCCCAGGTCGGAGCTCCTACGAGCAGTACTTC.

This chain joins TRBV6-6 and TRBJ2-1; D possibly corresponds to TRBD1 (6 bases). V lost 2 bases to trimming and J lost 7 bases, with 12 bases between them. Germline values: CDR1 MNHNY, CDR2 SVGAGI (reference sequence). CDR3 size: 14 residues. This CDR3 is CASSYARGKNEQFF. For the CDR3, the DNA is TGTGCCAGCAGTTACGCTAGGGGGAAAAATGAGCAGTTCTTC.

For this clone: Other DNA sequences of this sample code for an identical CDR3. As DNA, the CDR3 is TGTGCCAGCAGCGGGGACACAGATACGCAGTATTTT. Its protein product is CASSGDTDTQYF. This rearrangement joins TRBV9 to TRBJ2-3, with D hard to call. The CDR3 spans 12 residues. Trimming removed 3 bases from V and 2 bases from J, with 4 bases in between. Germline CDR1 SGDLS, CDR2 YYNGEE.

The chain couples TRBV7-9 to TRBJ2-5, with a weak D call TRBD1 (5 bases). The CDR3 spans 13 residues. Looked up from germline, CDR1 is SEHNR and CDR2 is FQNEAQ (reference sequence). Between the trimmed V and J ends, which lost 8 bases and 0 bases, there was a span of 10 bases. CDR3 residues: CASATANQETQYF. The CDR3 nucleotides are TGTGCCAGCGCGACAGCGAACCAAGAGACCCAGTACTTC.

J is TRBJ2-3 and V is TRBV7-9, with 9 nucleotides matching TRBD2. Trimming removed 5 bases from V and 5 bases from J; junction bases left unmatched: 17. Germline V CDR1 and CDR2: SEHNR, FQNEAQ (reference sequence). This CDR3 has 18 amino acids. DNA for the CDR3: TGTGCCAGCAGCCCTCCGAAGGGCGGGAGGGCCCCCGGAGATACGCAGTATTTT. Translation: CASSPPKGGRAPGDTQYF.

The chain joins TRBV6-1 to TRBJ2-2; tentatively, D is TRBD1 or TRBD2 (5 bases each). The CDR3 length is 17 residues. CDR1 MNHNS and CDR2 SASEGT come from the germline V gene. Trimming cost V 2 bases and J 5 bases, with 18 bases left between them. The DNA of the CDR3 is TGTGCCAGCAGTGAAAGGGGTGGGCCTCGGAGGACCGGGGAGCTGTTTTTT. It codes for CASSERGGPRRTGELFF.

V gene TRBV21-1 combines with J gene TRBJ2-7; TRBD1, the table's D call, was not compared with the DNA. TRBV21-1 is recorded as a pseudogene. The CDR3 runs 13 residues. This CDR3 is CASSTTGVYEQYF. CDR3 nucleotides: TGTGCCAGCAGCACTACAGGGGTCTACGAGCAGTACTTC.

The table lists this clone with a few counts. The chain joins TRBV4-1 to TRBJ1-5, with unresolved D. The germline V gene encodes CDR1 MGHRA and CDR2 YSYEKL. Trimming cost V 2 bases and J 5 bases, with 10 bases left between them. CDR3 size: 14 residues. This CDR3 is CASSQLAGDQPQHF. The CDR3 DNA reads as TGCGCCAGCAGCCAACTTGCCGGGGATCAGCCCCAGCATTTT.

CDR3 DNA: TGTGCCAGCAGCTCCCCAGGACGGGAATTCGAGCAGTACTTC. It is translated as CASSSPGREFEQYF. This rearrangement joins TRBV7-9 to TRBJ2-7; D might be TRBD2 (5 bases). There are 14 residues in the CDR3. The V end was cut by 4 bases, the J end by 6 bases, with 16 bases between. The germline gives CDR1 SEHNR, CDR2 FQNEAQ (reference sequence).

The rearrangement uses TRBV7-6 and TRBJ1-1; perhaps TRBD1 as D (5 bases). The CDR3 runs 14 residues. CDR1 is SGHVS, CDR2 FNYEAQ, per germline. With 0 bases removed from V and 3 bases from J, the gap between germline ends came to 8 bases. As DNA, the CDR3 is TGTGCCAGCAGCTTAGCAGAGGGGCACACTGAAGCTTTCTTT. This sequence encodes CASSLAEGHTEAFF.

The chain couples TRBV29-1 to TRBJ2-7, with D unresolved. This CDR3 contains 12 residues. V lost 0 bases to trimming and J lost 2 bases, with 5 bases between them. Germline lookup yields CDR1 SQVTM and CDR2 ANQGSEA. The CDR3 protein is CSVEDRPYEQYF. The CDR3 DNA follows: TGCAGCGTTGAAGACAGGCCCTACGAGCAGTACTTC.

The V gene is TRBV4-1, the J gene TRBJ2-4, with D perhaps matching TRBD1 (6 bases). The germline gives CDR1 MGHRA, CDR2 YSYEKL. The CDR3 consists of 14 residues. Trimming stripped 3 bases from V and 4 bases from J, with 10 bases between. The CDR3: CASSHGQQKNIQYF. CDR3 sequence (DNA): TGCGCCAGCAGCCACGGACAGCAGAAAAACATTCAGTACTTC.

This clone appeared a single time. The J gene is TRBJ1-2, the V gene TRBV29-1, with D perhaps TRBD1 (5 bases). Germline V gene sequence: CDR1 SQVTM, CDR2 ANQGSEA. This CDR3 region has 13 residues. V was pared by 8 bases and J by 3 bases, with 16 bases between. Here the CDR3 DNA reads TGCAGCTCCGGGACCCCGGAGGACTATGGCTACACCTTC. Residues: CSSGTPEDYGYTF.

V gene TRBV5-6 combines with J gene TRBJ2-5; 7 bases fit TRBD2. CDR1 is SGHDT and CDR2 is YYEEEE in the germline V gene. This CDR3 contains 14 residues. After removal of 1 base from V and 5 bases from J, the junction contained 5 bases not matched to a gene. The CDR3 coding sequence is TGTGCCAGCAGCTTGAAAGCGGGAAAGGAGACCCAGTACTTC. Translation: CASSLKAGKETQYF.

The V and J genes are TRBV27 and TRBJ2-7; tentatively, D is TRBD1 (6 bases). In germline, CDR1 is MNHEY, CDR2 SMNVEV (reference sequence). Trimming removed 2 bases at V and 5 bases at J, with 19 bases between. This CDR3 region has 16 residues. For the CDR3, the DNA is TGTGCCAGCAGTTTAAGGCAGAGGGGGACCCTGCACGAGCAGTACTTC. It encodes CASSLRQRGTLHEQYF.